Sequencing of this T cell receptor beta chain was carried out in a study of blood T cell repertoires in COVID-19. The recovered donors of Cohort 3 showed two negative PCRs, clearance, or symptom resolution. Per the study methods: Estimation of nucleated cell counts was performed using reference gene primer amplification. The method was immunoSEQ multiplex PCR; TCRdb's version includes in-frame clones alone and lacks a portion of them. V, J and clone size are those of that table, while D and trimming were read from the DNA. Found here are roughly 160,000 clones, roughly four fifths of them singletons; the top ten hold approximately 9.9%. V lost 5 bases and J 1 base, leaving 16 bases between the germline ends. The CDR3 is made up of 16 amino acids. Per germline, CDR1 SGHTA and CDR2 FQGNSA.

V and J are TRBV7-2 and TRBJ2-3, with D hard to call. The TCR was taken from a man aged 50-60 years who had recovered from COVID-19. Sample: PBMCs or T cells enriched from blood (not recorded which). In DNA, the CDR3 is TGTGCCAGCAGCCCAAGCCCCAGAGGTGGCACAGATACGCAGTATTTT. It translates to CASSPSPRGGTDTQYF.